The source of this T cell receptor beta chain is a study of CD8 T cells in Susac syndrome. Germline V gene lookup returns CDR1 MDHEN and CDR2 SYDVKM. This CDR3 spans 14 amino acids. Trimming took 3 bases from V and 0 from J, leaving 8 bases between them. With random hexamers, reverse transcription was performed on roughly 0.5 to 1 ug of RNA. One entry per CDR3 protein results from TCRdb running MiXCR on the immunoSEQ multiplex PCR reads. The sample lists 170,000 or so distinct CDR3 sequences, about 96% occurring once. The chain joins TRBV28 to TRBJ1-2; D uncertain. This TCR was sampled from a human donor with Susac syndrome. The sequenced sample was CD4+ T cells from PBMCs. In nucleotides, the CDR3 is TGTGCCAGCAGTTTGGCCAGCCCTAACTATGGCTACACCTTC. Amino acids: CASSLASPNYGYTF.